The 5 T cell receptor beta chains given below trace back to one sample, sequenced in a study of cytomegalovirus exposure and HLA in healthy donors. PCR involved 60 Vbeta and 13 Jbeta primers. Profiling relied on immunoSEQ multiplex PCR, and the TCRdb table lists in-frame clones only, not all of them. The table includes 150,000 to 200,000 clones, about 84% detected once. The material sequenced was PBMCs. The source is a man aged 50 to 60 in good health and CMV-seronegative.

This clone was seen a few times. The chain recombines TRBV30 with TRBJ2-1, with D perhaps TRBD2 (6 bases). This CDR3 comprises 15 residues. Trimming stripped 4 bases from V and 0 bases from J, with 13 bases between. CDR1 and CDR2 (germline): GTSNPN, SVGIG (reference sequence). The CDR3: CAWIVQAGSYNEQFF. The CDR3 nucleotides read TGTGCCTGGATAGTTCAAGCGGGCTCCTACAATGAGCAGTTCTTC.

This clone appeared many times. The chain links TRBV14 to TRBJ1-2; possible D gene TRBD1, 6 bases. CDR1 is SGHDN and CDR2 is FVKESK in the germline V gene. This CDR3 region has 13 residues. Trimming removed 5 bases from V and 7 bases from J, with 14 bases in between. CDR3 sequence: CASSLAGGGGYTF. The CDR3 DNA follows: TGTGCCAGCAGCTTAGCTGGGGGCGGTGGCTACACCTTC.

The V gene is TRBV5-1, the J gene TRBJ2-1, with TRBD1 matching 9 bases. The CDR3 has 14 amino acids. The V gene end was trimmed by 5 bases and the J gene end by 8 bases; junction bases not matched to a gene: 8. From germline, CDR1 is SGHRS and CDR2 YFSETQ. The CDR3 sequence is CASRQQGAGDEQFF. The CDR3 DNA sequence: TGCGCCAGCAGGCAACAGGGGGCAGGGGATGAGCAGTTCTTC.

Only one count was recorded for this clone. The DNA of the CDR3 is TGTGCCAGCAGCTTGTATCCAGCGGGGGACACCGGGGAGCTGTTTTTT. Residues: CASSLYPAGDTGELFF. The chain couples TRBV5-5 to TRBJ2-2; 8 positions match TRBD2. Germline loops: CDR1 SGHKS, CDR2 YYEKEE (reference sequence). V was pared by 1 base and J by 3 bases, with 5 bases of the junction left unmatched. The CDR3 is 16 residues long.

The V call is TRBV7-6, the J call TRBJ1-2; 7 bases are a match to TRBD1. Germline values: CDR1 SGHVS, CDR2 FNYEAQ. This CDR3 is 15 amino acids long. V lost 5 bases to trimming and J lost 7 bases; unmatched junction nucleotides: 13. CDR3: CASSPSLTGSSGYTF. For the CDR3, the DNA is TGTGCCAGCAGCCCCTCCTTGACAGGGAGTAGTGGCTACACCTTC.